Listed below are T cell receptor beta chains from one sample, sequenced in a study of PD-1 blockade in classical Hodgkin lymphoma. The method was immunoSEQ multiplex PCR; TCRdb's version includes in-frame clones alone and lacks a portion of them. Of around 50,000 clones listed, about 76% are singletons. The sample here was peripheral blood mononuclear cells (PBMCs), taken before the fourth cycle of nivolumab. Receptors originate from a human donor with classical Hodgkin lymphoma. Each CDR3 is given without its conserved first and last residue. The order of the fields is V gene, J gene, CDR3 protein.

TRBV11-2	TRBJ2-1	ASSLRTSGYNEQF
TRBV19	TRBJ1-5	ASSPAALKGNQPQH
TRBV19	TRBJ1-5	ASSITGSSNQPQH
TRBV19	TRBJ2-2	ASSENRVIGELF
TRBV11-3	TRBJ2-5	ASSESKALGQETQY
TRBV6-1	TRBJ2-6	ASSRGHEANVLT
TRBV19	TRBJ2-1	ASSMTSGRAIEQF
TRBV18	TRBJ2-1	ASSPGGGSRSYNEQF
TRBV27	TRBJ2-1	ASSLSTANEQF
TRBV6-5	TRBJ2-7	ASSYAGDLPYYEQY
TRBV18	TRBJ2-5	ASSRQAFYQETQY
TRBV6-5	TRBJ1-1	ASSYSGAGPLKAF
TRBV27	TRBJ2-7	ASSLSPNYEQY
TRBV28	TRBJ2-1	ASSFMDFSYNEQF
TRBV21-1	TRBJ1-2	ASSEIGQGAHLNYGYT
TRBV15	TRBJ1-5	ATSISPGGDQPQH
TRBV6-5	TRBJ1-5	ASSAVAGQPQH
TRBV2	TRBJ2-2	ASSLGNTGELF
TRBV29-1	TRBJ2-7	SVVVRYEQY
TRBV5-1	TRBJ2-1	ASSLKPSSYNEQF
TRBV11-3	TRBJ2-5	ASSFGLAGVGAQY
TRBV10-1	TRBJ1-2	ASSAELNYGYT
TRBV6-5	TRBJ2-1	ASSYSGGEQF
TRBV25-1	TRBJ2-1	ASSLAGDGNEQF
TRBV7-9	TRBJ1-5	ASSLAIEGTQH
TRBV2	TRBJ1-5	ASRSTLNRGRGNSNQPQH
TRBV7-2	TRBJ1-2	ASSFAANYGYT
TRBV19	TRBJ1-2	ASSFIGPEGPPNYGYT
TRBV9	TRBJ2-2	ASSVTGQVNTGELF
TRBV28	TRBJ1-1	ASSSGGVGTEAF